This T cell receptor (beta chain) stems from a study of shared clonotypes between healthy human individuals. Looked up from germline, CDR1 is SGHVS and CDR2 is FNYEAQ. CDR3 length: 12 amino acids. The trim removed 4 bases at V and 13 bases at J, leaving 9 bases unmatched. Every donor, a Caucasian adult, lived in Nashville, Tennessee. Splitting of CD4+ cells produced CD45RA+ naive and CD45RA-negative memory subsets. Broader study findings: Limited genetic and exposure-history diversity came from having few donors. Non-shared clonotypes displayed generation probabilities falling below those of clonotypes present in all four donors.

Profiled with immunoSEQ multiplex PCR; TCRdb holds only in-frame clones, not every one. In the table there are approximately 2.1 million clones, 80% to 95% of which are singletons. For this clone: The antigen is undetermined.

This TCR was recovered from a man in his late teens or twenties in good health. Some clones in this sample may be carry-over from other donors' samples. The chain couples TRBV7-6 to TRBJ2-5; TRBD1 matches 7 bases. The sequenced material came from naive CD4+ T cells from PBMCs. Subset here: CD45RA+ positively selected. This CDR3 reads CASSSREGGAYF. The CDR3 region has the DNA TGTGCCAGCAGCTCTAGGGAAGGGGGCGCGTACTTC. The complete variable domain, with remaining parts taken from reference TRBV7-6 and TRBJ2-5, reads GAGVSQSPRYKVTKRGQDVALRCDPISGHVSLYWYRQALGQGPEFLTYFNYEAQQDKSGLPNDRFSAERPEGSISTLTIQRTEQRDSAMYRCASSSREGGAYFGPGTRLLVL.